One and the same sample provided the 20 T cell receptor beta chains below, sequenced in a study of blood T cell repertoires in COVID-19. Only in-frame clones appear in the TCRdb table, and some are missing; sequencing was by immunoSEQ multiplex PCR. The profile shows around 100,000 clones, 85% of them singletons. Sequencing used peripheral blood. These receptors all stem from a man aged 40-50 years with acute or convalescent COVID-19.

The CDR3 region is CASSLRLAGATGELFF. CDR3 bases: TGTGCCAGCAGCTTACGACTAGCGGGAGCCACCGGGGAGCTGTTTTTT. This chain connects TRBV7-8 to TRBJ2-2; the match to TRBD2 covers 12 bases. Trimming at V came to 2 bases and at J to 4 bases, leaving 2 bases not matched to a gene. Germline lookup yields CDR1 SGHVS and CDR2 FQNEAQ. The CDR3 contains 16 residues.

The chain carries TRBV3-1 (or the pseudogene TRBV3-2) and TRBJ2-5, with TRBD1 matching 7 bases. The CDR3 is 15 residues long. V dropped 8 bases and J dropped 9; count of bases not matched to a gene: 18. Germline lookup yields CDR1 LGHDT and CDR2 YNNKEL (reference sequence). CDR3 sequence (DNA): TGTGCCAGCGGGACCCGGGACAGAGGGTCGGCGGCCCAGTACTTC. It encodes CASGTRDRGSAAQYF.

V gene TRBV6-4 combines with J gene TRBJ2-2; D might be TRBD1 (6 bases). The CDR3 consists of 15 residues. CDR1 and CDR2 from the germline V gene are MRHNA and SNTAGT. Trimming took off 8 bases at V and 0 bases at J, with 13 bases between the two ends. The CDR3 protein is CASRDTSPNTGELFF. In nucleotides, the CDR3 is TGTGCCAGCCGGGACACCAGTCCGAACACCGGGGAGCTGTTTTTT.

This clone came up once. This rearrangement joins TRBV18 to TRBJ1-1; no firm D call. V was clipped by 6 bases and J by 1 base, with 9 bases between them. CDR1 and CDR2 (germline): KGHSH, LQKENI. This CDR3 spans 13 amino acids. CDR3 protein: CASSPLGNTEAFF. CDR3 nucleotides: TGTGCCAGCTCCCCCCTAGGGAACACTGAAGCTTTCTTT. The full variable domain, in which reference TRBV18 and TRBJ1-1 provide the parts outside the CDR3, is NAGVMQNPRHLVRRRGQEARLRCSPMKGHSHVYWYRQLPEEGLKFMVYLQKENIIDESGMPKERFSAEFPKEGPSILRIQQVVRGDSAAYFCASSPLGNTEAFFGQGTRLTVV.

The chain links TRBV4-2 to TRBJ1-1; D uncertain. Germline CDR1 and CDR2: LGHNA and YNFKEQ. Trimming cost V 5 bases and J 1 base, with 14 bases left between them. This CDR3 has 15 residues. In DNA, the CDR3 is TGTGCCAGCAGCTACGAACTGCCGGGGAACACTGAAGCTTTCTTT. Translation gives CASSYELPGNTEAFF.

This rearrangement joins TRBV18 to TRBJ2-4; D call uncertain. Germline V gives CDR1 KGHSH, CDR2 LQKENI. Trimming left V 2 bases short and J 2 bases short, with 7 bases between. The CDR3 spans 14 residues. CDR3 nucleotides: TGTGCCAGCTCACCAAGTAACTCCAAAAACATTCAGTACTTC. It codes for CASSPSNSKNIQYF.

This chain connects TRBV5-4 to TRBJ2-5, with TRBD1 matching over 9 bases. V lost 0 bases to trimming and J lost 2 bases; unmatched junction nucleotides: 5. CDR1 is SGHNT and CDR2 is YYREEE in the germline V gene (reference sequence). This CDR3 is 16 amino acids long. For the CDR3, the DNA is TGTGCCAGCAGCTTGGACGGGGACAGGGCACAAGAGACCCAGTACTTC. Encoded protein: CASSLDGDRAQETQYF.

The chain combines TRBV6-1 with TRBJ2-2; D is unresolved. The CDR3 extends over 14 amino acids. CDR1 is MNHNS, CDR2 SASEGT, per germline. V lost 3 bases, J lost 3 bases, and 8 bases lay in between. CDR3 region: CASSEQTYTGELFF. The CDR3, as DNA: TGTGCCAGCAGTGAGCAGACTTACACCGGGGAGCTGTTTTTT.

The rearrangement uses TRBV18 and TRBJ2-5; 9 nucleotides line up with TRBD1. Trimming took 6 bases from V and 4 from J; bases not matched to a gene: 9. This CDR3 spans 15 amino acids. Germline CDR1 is KGHSH and CDR2 is LQKENI. CDR3 in amino acids: CASSRGQGRIETQYF. The CDR3 DNA reads as TGTGCCAGCTCGCGGGGACAGGGTCGGATAGAGACCCAGTACTTC.

In nucleotides, the CDR3 is TGTGCCAGCAGCCAAGACGCCCCGGGACTGCATGAAAAACTGTTTTTT. It translates to CASSQDAPGLHEKLFF. The rearrangement joins TRBV3-1 (or the pseudogene TRBV3-2) to TRBJ1-4; TRBD1 might be the D (5 bases). V lost 0 bases, J lost 6 bases, and 14 bases lay in between. The CDR3 sequence is 16 residues long. The germline V gene has CDR1 LGHDT and CDR2 YNNKEL (reference sequence).

This chain joins TRBV7-2 and TRBJ2-6; 8 bases are shared with TRBD1. This CDR3 spans 19 amino acids. The V gene's germline CDR1 is SGHTA and CDR2 FQGNSA. V lost 3 bases and J lost 0; bases outside the gene matches: 10. This CDR3 is CASSFRTGRSYSGANVLTF. The CDR3, as DNA: TGTGCCAGCAGCTTCCGGACAGGGCGGTCCTACTCTGGGGCCAACGTCCTGACTTTC.

The chain combines TRBV6-5 with TRBJ1-2; maybe TRBD1 (6 bases). The V end was cut by 7 bases, the J end by 4 bases, with 13 bases between. The germline CDR1 and CDR2 sequences are MNHEY and SVGAGI. This CDR3 spans 13 amino acids. Here the CDR3 reads CASNQGLGYGYTF. The CDR3 DNA sequence: TGTGCCAGCAACCAGGGGTTGGGCTATGGCTACACCTTC.

V usage is TRBV7-2 and J usage is TRBJ1-6, with TRBD1 as a possible D gene (5 bases). The CDR3 is made up of 15 amino acids. Trimming pared 5 bases from V and 7 bases from J, leaving 15 bases between. Germline assignment: CDR1 SGHTA and CDR2 FQGNSA. CDR3 DNA sequence: TGTGCCAGCAGCCCATTCGGGGGTATGAATTCACCCCTCCACTTT. Protein sequence: CASSPFGGMNSPLHF.

This chain joins TRBV3-1 (or the pseudogene TRBV3-2) and TRBJ2-3, with 7 positions matching TRBD2. The CDR3 length is 15 residues. CDR1 is LGHDT and CDR2 is YNNKEL in the germline V gene (reference sequence). The V gene end was trimmed by 2 bases and the J gene end by 1 base; junction bases not matched to a gene: 3. This chain's CDR3 is CASSQRAGRTDTQYF. The CDR3 DNA is TGTGCCAGCAGCCAACGAGCGGGGCGCACAGATACGCAGTATTTT.

The V call is TRBV3-1 (or the pseudogene TRBV3-2), the J call TRBJ2-2; 10 positions agree with TRBD2. The CDR3 contains 16 residues. V was clipped by 0 bases and J by 6 bases; unmatched bases: 4. The germline CDR1 and CDR2 sequences are LGHDT and YNNKEL (reference sequence). This chain's CDR3 is CASSQDPGLAAGELFF. The CDR3 region has the DNA TGTGCCAGCAGCCAAGATCCTGGACTAGCGGCCGGGGAGCTGTTTTTT.

The chain joins TRBV6-5 to TRBJ2-7, with TRBD2 identical over 9 bases. The trim removed 2 bases at V and 4 bases at J, leaving 6 bases unmatched. Per germline, CDR1 MNHEY and CDR2 SVGAGI. The CDR3 runs 15 residues. As DNA, the CDR3 is TGTGCCAGCAGTTACGGGGCGGGAGGGGGGTACGAGCAGTACTTC. It encodes CASSYGAGGGYEQYF.

The genes are TRBV6-5 and TRBJ1-5; 7 positions agree with TRBD1. Germline-derived CDR1 and CDR2 are MNHEY and SVGAGI. V lost 2 bases to trimming and J lost 10 bases; unmatched junction nucleotides: 5. This CDR3 is 13 amino acids long. The CDR3 here is CASSYEGGAPQHF. The CDR3 region has the DNA TGTGCCAGCAGTTACGAAGGGGGCGCACCCCAGCATTTT.

This clone was seen a single time. CDR3 sequence (DNA): TGCAGCGTCCTCCAGGGGCAGACCCTTAGCACAGATACGCAGTATTTT. As protein: CSVLQGQTLSTDTQYF. The chain links TRBV29-1 to TRBJ2-3; the D gene is possibly TRBD1 (6 bases). Trimming cost V 6 bases and J 0 bases, with 19 bases left between them. The V gene's germline CDR1 is SQVTM and CDR2 ANQGSEA. The CDR3 length is 16 residues.

The J gene is TRBJ1-1, the V gene TRBV4-2; TRBD1 agrees at 8 bases. Trimming removed 5 bases from V and 10 bases from J; junction bases left unmatched: 9. The CDR3 covers 13 residues. Germline CDR1 reads LGHNA; CDR2 reads YNFKEQ. The CDR3 DNA sequence: TGTGCCAGCAGCGTCCCAGGGGGCGCGGTAGCTTTCTTT. It yields the protein CASSVPGGAVAFF.

This rearrangement joins TRBV2 to TRBJ2-7; D is perhaps TRBD1 (6 bases). The CDR3 covers 14 residues. CDR1 is SNHLY and CDR2 is FYNNEI in the germline V gene. The ends were cut back, 3 bases at V and 6 bases at J, with 15 bases in the middle. The CDR3: CASSEGTHTPEQYF. The CDR3 DNA reads as TGTGCCAGCAGTGAGGGGACACACACCCCCGAGCAGTACTTC. The variable domain in full, with the rest retrieved from reference TRBV2 and TRBJ2-7, is EPEVTQTPSHQVTQMGQEVILRCVPISNHLYFYWYRQILGQKVEFLVSFYNNEISEKSEIFDDQFSVERPDGSNFTLKIRSTKLEDSAMYFCASSEGTHTPEQYFGPGTRLTVT.